Each of the 10 T cell receptor beta chains below was sequenced from the same sample in a study of radiation and T cells in renal cell carcinoma (dated by TCRdb to the early 2020s). The sample's time point, from its label and the paper: blood 4 weeks post-SBRT, at nephrectomy. The sample's treatment or condition, from its label and the paper: 15 Gy SBRT to primary tumor, nephrectomy 4 weeks later. Library method: the immunoSEQ multiplex PCR assay. The immuneACCESS repertoire file appears here via TCRdb, limited to in-frame rearrangements. These files lack a portion of the clones; in checked studies, under half of the deficit traces to unresolved V genes, and the cause of the others is not known. Recorded for this sample are about 83,000 clones; roughly 85% of them occurred a single time. 2.4% of the sample lies in the top ten. This specimen was blood, taken from a patient whose treatment included radiotherapy and nephrectomy. Source of these receptors: a woman aged 55-70 years with renal cell carcinoma.

This rearrangement joins TRBV28 to TRBJ2-5; 7 bases agree with TRBD1. The germline gives CDR1 MDHEN, CDR2 SYDVKM. CDR3 size: 15 residues. V lost 2 bases, J lost 6 bases, and 9 bases stayed unmatched. The CDR3 DNA reads as TGTGCCAGCAGTTTAGGGGGACAGCCATTGAAGACCCAGTACTTC. It is translated as CASSLGGQPLKTQYF.

V usage is TRBV5-1 and J usage is TRBJ1-1; D ambiguous. The CDR3 has 13 residues. Trimming shortened V by 4 bases and J by 5 bases, and 12 bases separated the two germline ends. CDR1 and CDR2 from the germline V gene are SGHRS and YFSETQ. The CDR3 region has the DNA TGCGCCAGCAGCATAGAAACCCGGACTGAAGCTTTCTTT. It codes for CASSIETRTEAFF.

The chain employs TRBV14 and TRBJ2-3; TRBD1 agrees at 8 bases. The V gene's germline CDR1 is SGHDN and CDR2 FVKESK. With V trimmed by 4 bases and J by 3 bases, 6 bases remained unmatched. The CDR3 length is 15 residues. CDR3 DNA: TGTGCCAGCAGCCGCACAGGGGGAAAAACAGATACGCAGTATTTT. Its translation is CASSRTGGKTDTQYF.

In its sample, this clone was seen a few times. The chain joins TRBV10-3 to TRBJ1-2, with D perhaps matching TRBD1 (6 bases). The ends were cut back, 7 bases at V and 5 bases at J, with 14 bases in the middle. The CDR3 spans 13 residues. From germline, CDR1 is ENHRY and CDR2 SYGVKD. The DNA of the CDR3 is TGTGCCATCACCCCAGACAGGACTTATGGCTACACCTTC. Translation: CAITPDRTYGYTF.

The CDR3 here is CASSREDRGSYEQYF. DNA for the CDR3: TGTGCCAGCAGCAGGGAGGACAGGGGTTCCTACGAGCAGTACTTC. The rearrangement joins TRBV9 to TRBJ2-7; 9 bases align to TRBD1. Germline CDR1 is SGDLS and CDR2 is YYNGEE. V lost 4 bases to trimming and J lost 1 base; unmatched junction nucleotides: 6. This CDR3 comprises 15 residues.

The chain joins TRBV9 to TRBJ2-2; a possible D gene is TRBD2 (6 bases). The germline CDR1 and CDR2 sequences are SGDLS and YYNGEE. The V end lost 1 base, the J end lost 2 bases, and 15 bases lay between the germline ends. The CDR3 has 17 amino acids. As DNA, the CDR3 is TGTGCCAGCAGCGTATCTCCAACGGCGGGAAACACCGGGGAGCTGTTTTTT. It encodes CASSVSPTAGNTGELFF.

The gene calls are TRBV20-1 and TRBJ2-5, with no clear D. CDR3 length: 11 amino acids. V lost 4 bases and J lost 4, with 7 bases in between. Looked up from germline, CDR1 is DFQATT and CDR2 is SNEGSKA (reference sequence). The CDR3 sequence is CSANGRETQYF. The CDR3 DNA sequence: TGCAGTGCTAACGGGCGAGAGACCCAGTACTTC.

Only one count was recorded for this clone. The chain uses TRBV29-1 and TRBJ2-7; tentative D call: TRBD2 (5 bases). The CDR3 has 12 amino acids. Germline V lookup: CDR1 SQVTM, CDR2 ANQGSEA. V was clipped by 4 bases and J by 1 base, with 8 bases between them. The CDR3 bases are TGCAGCGTTGGGTGGGAGTCCTACGAGCAGTACTTC. Translating it yields CSVGWESYEQYF.

This clone is a singleton in its sample. This chain links TRBV2 with TRBJ1-2; 7 positions match TRBD1. The CDR3 runs 13 residues. Losses at the gene ends were 9 bases for V and 6 bases for J; bases not matched to a gene: 10. Germline CDR1 is SNHLY and CDR2 is FYNNEI. The CDR3 loop reads CASRDRVGHGYTF. Written as DNA, the CDR3 is TGTGCCAGTAGAGACAGGGTTGGTCATGGCTACACCTTC.

J is TRBJ2-2 and V is TRBV7-2; 10 positions agree with TRBD2. The germline CDR1 and CDR2 sequences are SGHTA and FQGNSA. Losses at the gene ends were 4 bases for V and 4 bases for J; bases not matched to a gene: 3. This CDR3 contains 15 residues. The CDR3 DNA follows: TGTGCCAGCAGCTCGAGGACTAGCGGCACCGGGGAGCTGTTTTTT. The encoded protein is CASSSRTSGTGELFF.